Each of the 14 T cell receptor beta chains below was sequenced from the same sample in a study of Tregs in tolerant kidney transplant recipients. Clones were read by immunoSEQ multiplex PCR, and TCRdb kept only the in-frame ones, dropping some. This sample yields about 52,000 clones, of which about 90% are seen a single time; about 15% belongs to the top ten. Recipients received nonmyeloablative bone marrow transplants from related graft donors, with transient mixed chimerism. The source material was CD8+ T cells from blood (PBMCs), sampled 24 months after the transplant. These receptors came from a human patient who received a combined kidney and bone marrow transplant. The T cells may come from the graft donor.

As regards this clone: One end of the junction does not line up with germline, which may come from a read error. This same CDR3 is encoded by further DNA sequences in the sample. The V gene is TRBV4-1, the J gene TRBJ2-3; TRBD2 aligns across 8 bases. CDR1 is MGHRA and CDR2 is YSYEKL in the germline V gene. The CDR3 spans 15 residues. This chain's CDR3 is CASSRLAGGTDTQYF. As DNA, the CDR3 is TGTGCCAGCAGCCGCCTAGCGGGTGGCACAGATACGCAGTATTTT.

The CDR3 loop is CASSKPGQSYEQYF. As DNA, the CDR3 is TGTGCCAGCAGTAAACCGGGACAGTCCTACGAGCAGTACTTC. This chain joins TRBV27 and TRBJ2-7; 7 bases are a match to TRBD1. The CDR3 extends over 14 amino acids. The ends lost 5 bases at V and 1 base at J; junction bases unmatched: 5. Germline-derived CDR1 and CDR2 are MNHEY and SMNVEV (reference sequence).

This clone has more than one count but fewer than ten. The chain has TRBV27 and TRBJ2-6, with D uncertain. Germline V gives CDR1 MNHEY, CDR2 SMNVEV (reference sequence). The CDR3 totals 17 residues. V lost 5 bases and J lost 0, with 14 bases in between. The CDR3 reads CASSPLNSDSGANVLTF. The CDR3 DNA is TGTGCCAGCAGTCCCCTCAACAGTGACTCTGGGGCCAACGTCCTGACTTTC.

The gene calls are TRBV19 and TRBJ2-1; D is undetermined. Trimming pared 4 bases from V and 4 bases from J, leaving 11 bases between. The germline CDR1 and CDR2 sequences are LNHDA and SQIVND (reference sequence). This CDR3 has 14 residues. This chain's CDR3 is CASSTGSYYNEQFF. The CDR3 DNA reads TGTGCCAGTAGTACAGGTTCCTATTACAATGAGCAGTTCTTC.

This chain joins TRBV28 and TRBJ1-5; D is undetermined. Germline CDR1 reads MDHEN; CDR2 reads SYDVKM. Trimming pared 3 bases from V and 3 bases from J, leaving 9 bases between. The CDR3 has 14 amino acids. The CDR3 spells CASSLRRYNQPQHF. The CDR3 DNA sequence: TGTGCCAGCAGTTTGCGGAGGTACAATCAGCCCCAGCATTTT.

The chain recombines TRBV4-2 with TRBJ1-4, with TRBD1 matching over 12 bases. Germline CDR1 reads LGHNA; CDR2 reads YNFKEQ. Germline trimming cut 0 bases from V and 0 bases from J; bases unmatched to any gene: 2. The CDR3 sequence is 18 residues long. CDR3 in amino acids: CASSQEGTGGATNEKLFF. The CDR3 DNA follows: TGTGCCAGCAGCCAAGAGGGGACAGGGGGCGCAACTAATGAAAAACTGTTTTTT.

The chain links TRBV4-1 to TRBJ1-6; 8 bases are a match to TRBD1. Germline CDR1 is MGHRA and CDR2 is YSYEKL. The CDR3 totals 15 residues. J gave up 8 bases and V 2 bases, and 5 bases lay outside the gene matches. This chain's CDR3 is CASSQQGQAHSPLHF. The CDR3 DNA is TGCGCCAGCAGCCAACAGGGACAGGCCCATTCACCCCTCCACTTT.

This clone was detected only once. This chain joins TRBV5-4 and TRBJ2-3; possibly TRBD2 for D (6 bases). This CDR3 has 16 residues. V lost 6 bases and J 2 bases, leaving 19 bases between the germline ends. Germline assignment: CDR1 SGHNT and CDR2 YYREEE (reference sequence). The CDR3 loop reads CASTSVTGLNTDTQYF. Here the CDR3 DNA reads TGTGCCAGCACCTCGGTGACTGGACTAAACACAGATACGCAGTATTTT.

This chain joins TRBV7-9 and TRBJ2-3; TRBD2 aligns across 11 bases. CDR1 is SEHNR and CDR2 is FQNEAQ in the germline V gene (reference sequence). This CDR3 is built from 16 residues. V trimming: 6 bases; J trimming: 3 bases; junction bases outside the gene matches: 8. As DNA, the CDR3 is TGTGCCAGCAGACCCTCCCTAGCGGGAGGTACAGATACGCAGTATTTT. Protein product: CASRPSLAGGTDTQYF. The variable domain in full, with the rest retrieved from reference TRBV7-9 and TRBJ2-3, is DTGVSQNPRHKITKRGQNVTFRCDPISEHNRLYWYRQTLGQGPEFLTYFQNEAQLEKSRLLSDRFSAERPKGSFSTLEIQRTEQGDSAMYLCASRPSLAGGTDTQYFGPGTRLTVL.

The chain's CDR3 is CASSSLTGSYEQYF. CDR3 nucleotides: TGTGCCAGCAGTTCCCTGACAGGCTCCTACGAGCAGTACTTC. The J gene is TRBJ2-7, the V gene TRBV28; D perhaps matches TRBD1 (6 bases). Looked up from germline, CDR1 is MDHEN and CDR2 is SYDVKM. The V and J ends lost 4 bases and 0 bases respectively, with 10 bases between them. The CDR3 has 14 amino acids.

This clone occurred once. The rearrangement joins TRBV7-9 to TRBJ2-3; tentatively, D is TRBD2 (6 bases). The CDR3 is 15 residues long. Per the germline V gene, CDR1 is SEHNR and CDR2 is FQNEAQ (reference sequence). V gave up 6 bases and J gave up 0 bases, with 13 bases separating them. DNA for the CDR3: TGTGCCAGCAGTGACCCGGGACTGAGCACAGATACGCAGTATTTT. Translating gives CASSDPGLSTDTQYF.

CDR3 sequence reads: CASSVLTGDDEQFF. CDR3 sequence (DNA): TGTGCCAGCAGTGTTTTGACAGGCGACGATGAGCAGTTCTTC. The chain recombines TRBV28 with TRBJ2-1; tentative D call: TRBD1 (6 bases). The CDR3 length is 14 residues. Germline lookup yields CDR1 MDHEN and CDR2 SYDVKM. V lost 5 bases and J 8 bases, leaving 16 bases between the germline ends.

The rearrangement links TRBV14 to TRBJ2-2, with D perhaps matching TRBD2 (5 bases). V was clipped by 2 bases and J by 7 bases, with 5 bases between them. CDR1 SGHDN and CDR2 FVKESK come from the germline V gene. The CDR3 runs 12 residues. The CDR3 sequence is CASSQRGGELFF. The CDR3 coding sequence is TGTGCCAGCAGCCAACGGGGCGGGGAGCTGTTTTTT.

The sample holds one count of this clone. This sequence joins TRBV27 and TRBJ2-5, with 8 bases aligning to TRBD1. This CDR3 is built from 14 residues. V lost 6 bases, J lost 5 bases, and 8 bases stayed unmatched. Germline V gene data show CDR1 as MNHEY and CDR2 as SMNVEV (reference sequence). For the CDR3, the DNA is TGTGCCAGCAGGCTTAGGACAGGGAGGGAGACCCAGTACTTC. This gives the protein CASRLRTGRETQYF.